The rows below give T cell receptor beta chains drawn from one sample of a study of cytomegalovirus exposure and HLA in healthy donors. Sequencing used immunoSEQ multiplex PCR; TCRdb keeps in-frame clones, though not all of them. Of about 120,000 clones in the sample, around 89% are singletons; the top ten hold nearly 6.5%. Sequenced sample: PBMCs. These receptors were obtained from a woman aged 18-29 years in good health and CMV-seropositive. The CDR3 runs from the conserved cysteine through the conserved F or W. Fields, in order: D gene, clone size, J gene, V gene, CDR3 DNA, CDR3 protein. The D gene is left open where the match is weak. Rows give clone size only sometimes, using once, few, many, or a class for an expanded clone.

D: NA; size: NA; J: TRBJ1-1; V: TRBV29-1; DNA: TGCAGCGTGCGGGGGGCCCCTGAAGCTTTCTTT; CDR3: CSVRGAPEAFF
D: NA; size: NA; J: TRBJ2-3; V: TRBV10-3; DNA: TGTGCCATCAGTGAGCGAGCGGGTGGCACAGATACGCAGTATTTT; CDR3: CAISERAGGTDTQYF
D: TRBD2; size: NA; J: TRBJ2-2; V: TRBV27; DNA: TGTGCCAGCAGTAGCGCGACGGCGGGGGGCCTGGCCGGGGAGCTGTTTTTT; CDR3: CASSSATAGGLAGELFF
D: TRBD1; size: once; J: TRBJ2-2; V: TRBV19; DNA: TGTGCCAGTAGGAGGACAGGGGGCACCGGGGAGCTGTTTTTT; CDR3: CASRRTGGTGELFF
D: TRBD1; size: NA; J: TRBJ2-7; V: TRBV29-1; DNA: TGCAGCGTTGGGGACAGTCGGGACGAGCAGTACTTC; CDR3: CSVGDSRDEQYF
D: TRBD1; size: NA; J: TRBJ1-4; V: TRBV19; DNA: TGTGCCAGTAGTCCCGGACAGGGGGCTGCGTACGGTGAAAAACTGTTTTTT; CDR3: CASSPGQGAAYGEKLFF
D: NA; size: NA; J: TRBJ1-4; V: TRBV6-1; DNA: TGTGCCAGCAGTGCCAGGGATAATGAAAAACTGTTTTTT; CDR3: CASSARDNEKLFF
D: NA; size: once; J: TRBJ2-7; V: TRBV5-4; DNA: TGTGCCAGCAGCTCAGCGGGACACGGATCCTACGAGCAGTACTTC; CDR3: CASSSAGHGSYEQYF
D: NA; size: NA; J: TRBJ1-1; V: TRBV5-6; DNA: TGTGCCAGCAGCTTGGGTGGCAGCCTTGGAGACACTGAAGCTTTCTTT; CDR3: CASSLGGSLGDTEAFF
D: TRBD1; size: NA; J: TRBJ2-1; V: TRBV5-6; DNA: TGTGCCAGCAGCAGTATACAGGGGGCCACGTACAATGAGCAGTTCTTC; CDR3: CASSSIQGATYNEQFF
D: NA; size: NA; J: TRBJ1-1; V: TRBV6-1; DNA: TGTGCCAGCGGCCAACTGAACACTGAAGCTTTCTTT; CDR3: CASGQLNTEAFF
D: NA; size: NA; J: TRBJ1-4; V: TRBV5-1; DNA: TGCGCCAGCAGCTTGGCTCCCAGGGGCACTAATGAAAAACTGTTTTTT; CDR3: CASSLAPRGTNEKLFF
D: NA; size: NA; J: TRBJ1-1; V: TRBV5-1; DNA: TGCGCCAGCAGTTTCGTCGTGAACACTGAAGCTTTCTTT; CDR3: CASSFVVNTEAFF
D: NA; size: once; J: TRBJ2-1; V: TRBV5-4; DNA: TGTGCCAGCAGCGGGACTGACAATGAGCAGTTCTTC; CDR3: CASSGTDNEQFF
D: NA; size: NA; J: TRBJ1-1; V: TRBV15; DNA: TGTGCCACCAGCGAATTTATGACAGATTTGAACACTGAAGCTTTCTTT; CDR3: CATSEFMTDLNTEAFF
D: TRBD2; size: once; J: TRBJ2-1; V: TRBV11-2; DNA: TGTGCCAGCAGAAAACTAGCGGGGGGGACCTACAATGAGCAGTTCTTC; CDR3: CASRKLAGGTYNEQFF
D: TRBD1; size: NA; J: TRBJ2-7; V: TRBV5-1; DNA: TGCGCCAGCAGCCTGGGACAGCCTTCCTACGAGCAGTACTTC; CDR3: CASSLGQPSYEQYF
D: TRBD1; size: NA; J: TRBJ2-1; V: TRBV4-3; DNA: TGCGCCAGCAGCCAATCCAGACAGGGGGCAAATGAGCAGTTCTTC; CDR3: CASSQSRQGANEQFF
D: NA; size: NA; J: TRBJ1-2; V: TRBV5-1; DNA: TGCGCCAGCAGCCAACCCAGCGCAGGGAACTATGGCTACACCTTC; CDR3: CASSQPSAGNYGYTF
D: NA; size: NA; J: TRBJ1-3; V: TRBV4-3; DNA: TGCGCCAGCAGCCAAGGGTTTTACGACAATACTGGAAACACCATATATTTT; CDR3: CASSQGFYDNTGNTIYF
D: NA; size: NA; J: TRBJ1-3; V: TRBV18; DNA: TGTGCCAGCTCGCCTACAGACTCTGGAAACACCATATATTTT; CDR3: CASSPTDSGNTIYF
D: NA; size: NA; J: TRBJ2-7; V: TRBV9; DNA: TGTGCCAGCAGCCCGGGGGTCAGCTCCTACGAGCAGTACTTC; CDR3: CASSPGVSSYEQYF
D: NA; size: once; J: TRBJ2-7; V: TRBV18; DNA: TGTGCCAGCTCCCCGCTCGAGGACACACACGAGCAGTACTTC; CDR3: CASSPLEDTHEQYF
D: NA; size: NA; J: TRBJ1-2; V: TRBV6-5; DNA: TGTGCCAGCAGTTACTCGGGGCAGGGGAACTATGGCTACACCTTC; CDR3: CASSYSGQGNYGYTF
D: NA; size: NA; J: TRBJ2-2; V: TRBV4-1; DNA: TGCGCCAGCAGCCGCCTAGACCCCGGGGAGCTGTTTTTT; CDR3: CASSRLDPGELFF
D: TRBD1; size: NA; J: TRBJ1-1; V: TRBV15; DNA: TGTGCCACCAGCAGCCGAACAGGGGTGAACACTGAAGCTTTCTTT; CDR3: CATSSRTGVNTEAFF
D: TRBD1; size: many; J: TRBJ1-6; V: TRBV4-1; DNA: TGCGCCAGCAGATCGCTCCGGGACAGGGAGAGTAATTCACCCCTCCACTTT; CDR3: CASRSLRDRESNSPLHF
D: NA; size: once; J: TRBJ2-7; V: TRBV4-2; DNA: TGTGCCAGCAGCCAAGAAGGGGGCTACGAGCAGTACTTC; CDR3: CASSQEGGYEQYF
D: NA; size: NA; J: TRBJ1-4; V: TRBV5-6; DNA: TGTGCCAGCAGCCCCCAGGGAAGAGAGACTGAAAAACTGTTTTTT; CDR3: CASSPQGRETEKLFF
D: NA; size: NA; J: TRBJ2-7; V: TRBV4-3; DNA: TGCGCCAGCAGCCAAGAGGCCAGATACTACGAGCAGTACTTC; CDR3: CASSQEARYYEQYF
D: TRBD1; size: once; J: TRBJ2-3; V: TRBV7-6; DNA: TGTGCCAGCAGCTTAGCGGGGGACAGCTCAGATACGCAGTATTTT; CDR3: CASSLAGDSSDTQYF
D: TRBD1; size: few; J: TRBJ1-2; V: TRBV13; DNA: TGTGCCAGCAAGGTATACCTCGGACAGGGGGGTGGCTACACCTTC; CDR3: CASKVYLGQGGGYTF
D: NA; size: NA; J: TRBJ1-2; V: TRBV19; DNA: TGTGCCAGTCTTGAATACCCTCTCAGGGGAGGCTACACCTTC; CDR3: CASLEYPLRGGYTF
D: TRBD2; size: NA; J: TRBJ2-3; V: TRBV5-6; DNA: TGTGCCAGCAGCTGGGGACCGGGACTAGCGAGGGATACGCAGTATTTT; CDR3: CASSWGPGLARDTQYF
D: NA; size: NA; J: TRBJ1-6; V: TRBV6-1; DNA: TGTGCCAGCAGTGAACGCGGGTTGAGCTCCTATAATTCACCCCTCCACTTT; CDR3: CASSERGLSSYNSPLHF
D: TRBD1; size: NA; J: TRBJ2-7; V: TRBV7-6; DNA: TGTGCCAGCAGCCAAGGACAGGGGGAATCCTACGAGCAGTACTTC; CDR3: CASSQGQGESYEQYF
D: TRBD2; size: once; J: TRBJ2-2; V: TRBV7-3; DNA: TGTGCCAGCAGCTTCCGGGGGGGCATAGTGGACACCGGGGAGCTGTTTTTT; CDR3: CASSFRGGIVDTGELFF
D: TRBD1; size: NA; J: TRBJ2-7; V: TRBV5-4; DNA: TGTGCCAGCAGATTGAACAGGGGCTACGAGCAGTACTTC; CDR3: CASRLNRGYEQYF
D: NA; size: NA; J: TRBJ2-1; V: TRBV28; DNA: TGTGCCAGCAGTTCGGGTAGCGGAGGGCCCCACAATGAGCAGTTCTTC; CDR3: CASSSGSGGPHNEQFF
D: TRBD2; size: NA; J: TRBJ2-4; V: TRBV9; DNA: TGTGCCAGCAGCGTCTGCCCACGGGGGGAGAGAGCCAAAAACATTCAGTACTTC; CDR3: CASSVCPRGERAKNIQYF
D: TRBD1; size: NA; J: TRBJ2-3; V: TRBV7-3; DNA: TGTGCCAGCAGCTTGAGGGGGCTGGGCACAGATACGCAGTATTTT; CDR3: CASSLRGLGTDTQYF
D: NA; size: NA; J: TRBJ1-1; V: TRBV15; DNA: TGTGCCACCAGCAGAGGACAGAGGAAGAACACTGAAGCTTTCTTT; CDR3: CATSRGQRKNTEAFF
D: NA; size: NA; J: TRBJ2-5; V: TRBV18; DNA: TGTGCCAGCTCACCCGGAAGGGGCGAGACCCAGTACTTC; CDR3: CASSPGRGETQYF
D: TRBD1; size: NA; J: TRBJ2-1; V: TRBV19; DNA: TGTGCCAGTAGGGGAGGACAGGGTGTAAGGAATGAGCAGTTCTTC; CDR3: CASRGGQGVRNEQFF
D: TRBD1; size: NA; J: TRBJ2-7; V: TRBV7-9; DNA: TGTGCCAGCAGCTCAATGACAGGGACAAGAGCCTACGAGCAGTACTTC; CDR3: CASSSMTGTRAYEQYF